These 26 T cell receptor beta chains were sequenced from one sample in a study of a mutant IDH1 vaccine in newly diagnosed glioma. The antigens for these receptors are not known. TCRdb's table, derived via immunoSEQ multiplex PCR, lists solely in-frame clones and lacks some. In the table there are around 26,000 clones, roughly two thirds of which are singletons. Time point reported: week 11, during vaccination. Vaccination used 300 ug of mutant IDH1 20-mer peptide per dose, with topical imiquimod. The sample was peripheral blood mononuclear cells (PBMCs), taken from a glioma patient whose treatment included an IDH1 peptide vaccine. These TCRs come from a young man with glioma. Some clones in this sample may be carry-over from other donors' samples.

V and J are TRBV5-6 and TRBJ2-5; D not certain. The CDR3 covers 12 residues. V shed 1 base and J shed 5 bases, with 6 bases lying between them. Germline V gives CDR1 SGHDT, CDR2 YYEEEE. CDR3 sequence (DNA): TGTGCCAGCAGCTTGTCCCGGGAGACCCAGTACTTC. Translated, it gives CASSLSRETQYF.

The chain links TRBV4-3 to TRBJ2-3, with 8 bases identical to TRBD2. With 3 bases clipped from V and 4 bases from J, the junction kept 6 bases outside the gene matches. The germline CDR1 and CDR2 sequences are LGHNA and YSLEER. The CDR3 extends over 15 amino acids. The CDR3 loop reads CASSHQAGVADTQYF. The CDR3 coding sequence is TGCGCCAGCAGCCACCAAGCGGGGGTGGCAGATACGCAGTATTTT.

The DNA of the CDR3 is TGTGCCAGCAGTTTACTGACTTTTCCCTACGAGCAGTACTTC. Translation gives CASSLLTFPYEQYF. The chain carries TRBV27 and TRBJ2-7; no firm D call. The CDR3 runs 14 residues. The germline V gene encodes CDR1 MNHEY and CDR2 SMNVEV (reference sequence). Trimming stripped 2 bases from V and 2 bases from J, with 10 bases between.

The chain's CDR3 is CASSPPLDYEQFF. CDR3 sequence (DNA): TGTGCCAGCTCACCACCGCTCGACTATGAGCAGTTCTTC. The chain recombines TRBV18 with TRBJ2-1; D is unresolved. The CDR3 length is 13 residues. Germline CDR1 reads KGHSH; CDR2 reads LQKENI. Trimming pared 0 bases from V and 8 bases from J, leaving 8 bases between.

CDR3 in amino acids: CAISDGNTEAFF. The CDR3 nucleotides are TGTGCCATCAGTGACGGGAACACTGAAGCTTTCTTT. V is TRBV10-3 and J is TRBJ1-1; D not resolved. V was cut by 3 bases and J by 1 base, with 3 bases left in between. The CDR3 is 12 residues long. CDR1 is ENHRY, CDR2 SYGVKD, per germline.

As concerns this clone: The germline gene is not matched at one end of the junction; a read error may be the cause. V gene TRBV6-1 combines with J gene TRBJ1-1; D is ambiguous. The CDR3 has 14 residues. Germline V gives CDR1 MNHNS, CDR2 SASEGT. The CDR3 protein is CAISESEEGTEAFF. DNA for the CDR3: TGTGCCATCAGTGAGTCGGAGGAGGGCACTGAAGCTTTCTTT.

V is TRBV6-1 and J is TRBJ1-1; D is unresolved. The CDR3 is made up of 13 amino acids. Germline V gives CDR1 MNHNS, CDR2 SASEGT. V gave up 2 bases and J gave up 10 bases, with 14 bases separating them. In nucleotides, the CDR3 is TGTGCCAGCAGTGAAATCCCTCTCGCCGGAGCTTTCTTT. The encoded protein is CASSEIPLAGAFF.

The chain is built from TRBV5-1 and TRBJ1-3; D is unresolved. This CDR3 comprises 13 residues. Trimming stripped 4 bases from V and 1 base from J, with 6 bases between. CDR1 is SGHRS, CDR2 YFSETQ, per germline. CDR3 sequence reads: CASSAQSGNTIYF. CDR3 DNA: TGCGCCAGCAGCGCCCAATCTGGAAACACCATATATTTT.

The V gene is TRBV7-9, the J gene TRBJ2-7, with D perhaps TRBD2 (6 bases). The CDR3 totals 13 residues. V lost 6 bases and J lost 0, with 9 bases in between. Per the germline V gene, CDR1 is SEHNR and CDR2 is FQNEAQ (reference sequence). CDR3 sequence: CASRRGTSYEQYF. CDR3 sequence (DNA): TGTGCCAGCAGACGGGGGACCTCCTACGAGCAGTACTTC.

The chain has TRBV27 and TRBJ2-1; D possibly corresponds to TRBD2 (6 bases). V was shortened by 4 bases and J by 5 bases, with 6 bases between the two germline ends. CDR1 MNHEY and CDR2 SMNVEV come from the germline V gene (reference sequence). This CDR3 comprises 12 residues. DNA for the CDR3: TGTGCCAGCAGTTCGGGAGACAATGAGCAGTTCTTC. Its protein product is CASSSGDNEQFF.

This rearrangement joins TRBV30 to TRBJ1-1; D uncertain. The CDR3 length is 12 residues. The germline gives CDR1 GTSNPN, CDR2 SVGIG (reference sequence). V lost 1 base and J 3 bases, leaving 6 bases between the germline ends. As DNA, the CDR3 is TGTGCCTGGAGTGCGGGTTACACTGAAGCTTTCTTT. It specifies CAWSAGYTEAFF.

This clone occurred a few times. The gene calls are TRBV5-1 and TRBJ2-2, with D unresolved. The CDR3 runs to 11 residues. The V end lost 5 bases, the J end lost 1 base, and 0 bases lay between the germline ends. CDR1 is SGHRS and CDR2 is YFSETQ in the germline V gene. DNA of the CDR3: TGCGCCAGCAGGAACACCGGGGAGCTGTTTTTT. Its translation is CASRNTGELFF.

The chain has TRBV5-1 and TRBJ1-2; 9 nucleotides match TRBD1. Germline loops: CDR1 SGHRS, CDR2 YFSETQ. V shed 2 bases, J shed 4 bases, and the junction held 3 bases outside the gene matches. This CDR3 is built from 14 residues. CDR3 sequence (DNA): TGCGCCAGCAGCTTACCGGGACAGGGCTATGGCTACACCTTC. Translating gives CASSLPGQGYGYTF.

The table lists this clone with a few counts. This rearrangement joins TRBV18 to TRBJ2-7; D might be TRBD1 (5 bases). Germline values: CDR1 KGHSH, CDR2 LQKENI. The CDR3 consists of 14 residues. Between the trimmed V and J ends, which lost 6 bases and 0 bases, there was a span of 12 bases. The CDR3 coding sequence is TGTGCCAGCTCGCCTGACAGACTCTCCTACGAGCAGTACTTC. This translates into CASSPDRLSYEQYF. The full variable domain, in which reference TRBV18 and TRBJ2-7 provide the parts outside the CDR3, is NAGVMQNPRHLVRRRGQEARLRCSPMKGHSHVYWYRQLPEEGLKFMVYLQKENIIDESGMPKERFSAEFPKEGPSILRIQQVVRGDSAAYFCASSPDRLSYEQYFGPGTRLTVT.

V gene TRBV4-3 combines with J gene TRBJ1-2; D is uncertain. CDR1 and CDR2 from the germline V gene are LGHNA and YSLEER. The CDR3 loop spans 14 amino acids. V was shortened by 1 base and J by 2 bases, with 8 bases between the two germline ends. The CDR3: CASSQGSGNYGYTF. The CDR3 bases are TGCGCCAGCAGCCAAGGGTCGGGAAACTATGGCTACACCTTC.

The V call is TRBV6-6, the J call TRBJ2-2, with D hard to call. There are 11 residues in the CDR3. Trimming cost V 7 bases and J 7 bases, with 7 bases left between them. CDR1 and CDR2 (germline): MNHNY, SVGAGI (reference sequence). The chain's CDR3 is CASTVFGELFF. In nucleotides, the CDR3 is TGTGCCAGCACAGTATTCGGGGAGCTGTTTTTT.

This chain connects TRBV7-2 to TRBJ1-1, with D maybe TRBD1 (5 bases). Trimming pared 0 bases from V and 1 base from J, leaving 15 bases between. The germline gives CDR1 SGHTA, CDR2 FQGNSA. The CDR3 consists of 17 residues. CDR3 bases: TGTGCCAGCAGCTTAGCGACCCAGGGCTGGGGGAACACTGAAGCTTTCTTT. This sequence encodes CASSLATQGWGNTEAFF.

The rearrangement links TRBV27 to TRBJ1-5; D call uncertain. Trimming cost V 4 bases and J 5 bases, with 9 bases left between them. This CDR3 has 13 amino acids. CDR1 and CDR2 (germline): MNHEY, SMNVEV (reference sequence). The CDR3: CASSYRSHQPQHF. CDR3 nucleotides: TGTGCCAGCAGTTACAGATCTCATCAGCCCCAGCATTTT.

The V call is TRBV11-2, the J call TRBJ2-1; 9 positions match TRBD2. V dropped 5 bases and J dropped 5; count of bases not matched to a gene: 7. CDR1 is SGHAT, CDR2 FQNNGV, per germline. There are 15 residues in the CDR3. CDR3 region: CASSLLAGADNEQFF. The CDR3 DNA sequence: TGTGCCAGCAGCCTATTAGCGGGAGCGGACAATGAGCAGTTCTTC. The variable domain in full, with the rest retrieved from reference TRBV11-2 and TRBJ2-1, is EAGVAQSPRYKIIEKRQSVAFWCNPISGHATLYWYQQILGQGPKLLIQFQNNGVVDDSQLPKDRFSAERLKGVDSTLKIQPAKLEDSAVYLCASSLLAGADNEQFFGPGTRLTVL.

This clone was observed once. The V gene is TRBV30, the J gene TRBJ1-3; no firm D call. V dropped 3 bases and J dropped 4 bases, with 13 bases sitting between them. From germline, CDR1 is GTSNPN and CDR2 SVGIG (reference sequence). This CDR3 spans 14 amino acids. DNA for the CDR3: TGTGCCTGGAGGGGCTGGACCGCAGGAAACACCATATATTTT. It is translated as CAWRGWTAGNTIYF.

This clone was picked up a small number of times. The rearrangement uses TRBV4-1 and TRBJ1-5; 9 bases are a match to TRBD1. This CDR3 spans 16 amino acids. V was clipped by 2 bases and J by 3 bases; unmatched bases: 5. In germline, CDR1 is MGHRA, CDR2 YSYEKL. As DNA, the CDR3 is TGCGCCAGCAGCCAATGGACAGGGGACCCCAATCAGCCCCAGCATTTT. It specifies CASSQWTGDPNQPQHF.

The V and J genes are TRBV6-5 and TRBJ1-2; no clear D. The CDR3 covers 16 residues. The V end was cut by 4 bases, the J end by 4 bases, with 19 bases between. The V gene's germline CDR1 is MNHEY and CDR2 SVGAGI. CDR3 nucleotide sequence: TGTGCCAGCAGTTCCCAGCCCAAGGCCCGCCCCTATGGCTACACCTTC. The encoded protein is CASSSQPKARPYGYTF.

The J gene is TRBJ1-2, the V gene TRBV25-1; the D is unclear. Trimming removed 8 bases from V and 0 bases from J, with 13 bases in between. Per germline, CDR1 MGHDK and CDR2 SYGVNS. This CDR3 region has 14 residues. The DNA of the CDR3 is TGTGCCAGCCGGCCGCGTTTTCCTAACTATGGCTACACCTTC. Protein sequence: CASRPRFPNYGYTF.

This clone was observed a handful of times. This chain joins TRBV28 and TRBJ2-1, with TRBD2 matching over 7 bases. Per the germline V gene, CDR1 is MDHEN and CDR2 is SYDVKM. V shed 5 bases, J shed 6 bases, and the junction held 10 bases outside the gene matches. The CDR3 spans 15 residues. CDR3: CASSPAGGSINEQFF. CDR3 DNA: TGTGCCAGCAGTCCCGCTGGCGGGAGTATCAATGAGCAGTTCTTC.

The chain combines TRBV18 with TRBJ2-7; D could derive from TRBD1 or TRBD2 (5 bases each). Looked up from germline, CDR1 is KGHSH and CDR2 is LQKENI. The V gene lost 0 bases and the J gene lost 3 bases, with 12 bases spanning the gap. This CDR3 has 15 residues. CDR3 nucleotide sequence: TGTGCCAGCTCACCACCGGGGGAGTTTCGCTACGAGCAGTACTTC. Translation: CASSPPGEFRYEQYF.

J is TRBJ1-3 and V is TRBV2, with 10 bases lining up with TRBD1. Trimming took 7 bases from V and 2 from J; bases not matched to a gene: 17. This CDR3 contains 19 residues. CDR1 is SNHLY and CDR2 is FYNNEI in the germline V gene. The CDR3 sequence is CASTFPGTGANAAGNTIYF. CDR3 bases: TGTGCCAGCACCTTCCCAGGGACAGGGGCTAATGCTGCTGGAAACACCATATATTTT.